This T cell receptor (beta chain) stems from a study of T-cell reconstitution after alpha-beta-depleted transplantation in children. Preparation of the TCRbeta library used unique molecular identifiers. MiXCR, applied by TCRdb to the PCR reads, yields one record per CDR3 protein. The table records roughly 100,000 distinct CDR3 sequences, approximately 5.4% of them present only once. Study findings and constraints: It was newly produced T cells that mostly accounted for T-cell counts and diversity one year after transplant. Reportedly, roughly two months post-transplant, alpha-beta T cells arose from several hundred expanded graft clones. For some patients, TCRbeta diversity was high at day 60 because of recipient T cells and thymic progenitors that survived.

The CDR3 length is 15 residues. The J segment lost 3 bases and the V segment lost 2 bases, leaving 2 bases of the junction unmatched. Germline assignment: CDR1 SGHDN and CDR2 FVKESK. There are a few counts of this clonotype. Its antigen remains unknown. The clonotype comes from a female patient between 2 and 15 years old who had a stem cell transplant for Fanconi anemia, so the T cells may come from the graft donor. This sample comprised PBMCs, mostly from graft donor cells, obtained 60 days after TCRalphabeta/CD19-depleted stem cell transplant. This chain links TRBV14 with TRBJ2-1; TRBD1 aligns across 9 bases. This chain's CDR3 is CASSQRQGVYNEQFF. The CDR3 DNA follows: TGTGCCAGCAGCCAACGACAGGGGGTCTACAATGAGCAGTTCTTC.